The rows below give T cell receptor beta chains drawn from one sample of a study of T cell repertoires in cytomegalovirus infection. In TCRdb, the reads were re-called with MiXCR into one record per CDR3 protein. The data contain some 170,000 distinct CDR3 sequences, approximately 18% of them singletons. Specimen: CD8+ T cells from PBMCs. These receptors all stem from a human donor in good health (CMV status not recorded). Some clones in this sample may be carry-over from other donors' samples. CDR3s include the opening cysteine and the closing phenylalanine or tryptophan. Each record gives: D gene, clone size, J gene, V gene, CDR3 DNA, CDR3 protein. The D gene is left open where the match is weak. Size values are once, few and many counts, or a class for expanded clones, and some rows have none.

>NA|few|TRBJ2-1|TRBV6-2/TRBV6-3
TGTGCCAGCAAGCAAATCCTAAGCAATGAGCAGTTCTTC
CASKQILSNEQFF
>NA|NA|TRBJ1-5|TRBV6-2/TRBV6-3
TGTGCCACCTTCGGAGGGTTAGGTCCTAGCAATCAGCCCCAGCATTTT
CATFGGLGPSNQPQHF
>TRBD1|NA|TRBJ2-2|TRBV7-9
TGTGCCAGCAGCTTACTACAGGGGGAGGACACCGGGGAGCTGTTTTTT
CASSLLQGEDTGELFF
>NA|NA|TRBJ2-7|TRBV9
TGTGCCAGCAGCGTAGGGGGAGGCGAGCAGTACTTC
CASSVGGGEQYF
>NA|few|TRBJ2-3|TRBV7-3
TGTGCCAGCAGCCTCTACCGAGGTCCACCAGATACGCAGTATTTT
CASSLYRGPPDTQYF
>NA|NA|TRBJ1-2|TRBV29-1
TGCAGCGTTGAAGGACTTACTGGCTACACCTTC
CSVEGLTGYTF
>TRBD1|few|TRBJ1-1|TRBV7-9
TGTGCCAGCAGCTACGAAACAGGGGTGCTGTTTCAGGGCACTGAAGCTTTCTTT
CASSYETGVLFQGTEAFF
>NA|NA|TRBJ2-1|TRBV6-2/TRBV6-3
TGTGCCAGCAGTCGCAGCCAGACTGGCCCGAGAGGTGAGCAGTTCTTC
CASSRSQTGPRGEQFF
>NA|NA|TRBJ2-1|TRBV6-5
TGTGCCAGCAGTTATCGGGGCGATACTAGCTCCTACAATGAGCAGTTCTTC
CASSYRGDTSSYNEQFF
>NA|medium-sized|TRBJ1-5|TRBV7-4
TGTGCCAGCAGCTTAACCAAGCCCCAGCATTTT
CASSLTKPQHF
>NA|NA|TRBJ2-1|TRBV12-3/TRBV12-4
TGTGCCAGCTTGTCCCGGACCTACAATGAGCAGTTCTTC
CASLSRTYNEQFF
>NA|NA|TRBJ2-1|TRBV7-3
TGTGCCAGCAGCTTAACCGGGGGACTTCCCTATGGCTCCTACAATGAGCAGTTCTTC
CASSLTGGLPYGSYNEQFF
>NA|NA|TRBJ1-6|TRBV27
TGTGCCAGCAGTTTTAGTCGGGGAAATTCACCCCTCCACTTT
CASSFSRGNSPLHF
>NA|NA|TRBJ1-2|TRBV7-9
TGTGCCAGCAGCTTAGTTTCCACTTTAAGAAACTATGGCTACACCTTC
CASSLVSTLRNYGYTF
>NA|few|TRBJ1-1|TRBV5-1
TGCGCCAGCAGCCCGGACGGGACAGAAGCTTTCTTT
CASSPDGTEAFF
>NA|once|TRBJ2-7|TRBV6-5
TGTGCCAGCAGTTCCCGGGAGCCGGGGAGCTCCTACGAGCAGTACTTC
CASSSREPGSSYEQYF
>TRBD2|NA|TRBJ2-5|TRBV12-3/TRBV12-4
TGTGCCAGCAGCCTGGGACTAGCGGGGGGCCCCGGTAGGAAGACCCAGTACTTC
CASSLGLAGGPGRKTQYF
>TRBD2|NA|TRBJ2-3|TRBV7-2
TGTGCCAGCAGCTCGCGGGGACTAGCGGGGGGGAGGTTGGCAGATACGCAGTATTTT
CASSSRGLAGGRLADTQYF
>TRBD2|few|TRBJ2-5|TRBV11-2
TGTGCCAGCAGCTTAGGGGGGAGCGGGGGGCCGGTGGAGACCCAGTACTTC
CASSLGGSGGPVETQYF
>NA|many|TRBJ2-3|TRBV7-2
TGTGCCAGCAGCCTCGCGGGACGTTCCACAGATACGCAGTATTTT
CASSLAGRSTDTQYF
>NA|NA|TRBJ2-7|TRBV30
TGTGCCTGGACAGTTAACTACGAGCAGTACTTC
CAWTVNYEQYF
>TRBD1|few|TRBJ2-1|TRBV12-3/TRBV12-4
TGTGCCAGCAGTCCTACAGGGGGCCCCTACAATGAGCAGTTCTTC
CASSPTGGPYNEQFF
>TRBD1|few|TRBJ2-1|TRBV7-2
TGTGCCAGCAGCTTATTCACAGGGGGGTGCAATGAGCAGTTCTTC
CASSLFTGGCNEQFF
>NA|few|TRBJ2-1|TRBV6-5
TGTGCCAGCAGTTTCGGACAGAGCTCCTACAATGAGCAGTTCTTC
CASSFGQSSYNEQFF
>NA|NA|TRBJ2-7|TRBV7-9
TGTGCCAGCAGCCCCCCTTACAGCCAGCACGAGCAGTACTTC
CASSPPYSQHEQYF
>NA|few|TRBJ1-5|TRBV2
TGTACCAGCAGTGAAGCAGGGCGCGGCAATCAGCCCCAGCATTTT
CTSSEAGRGNQPQHF
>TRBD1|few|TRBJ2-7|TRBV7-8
TGTGCCAGCAGCACTACCCAGGGGGCCGACGGTTCGTACGAGCAGTACTTC
CASSTTQGADGSYEQYF
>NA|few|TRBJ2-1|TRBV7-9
TGTGCCAGCAGCAAGACAGGCAATGAGCAGTTCTTC
CASSKTGNEQFF
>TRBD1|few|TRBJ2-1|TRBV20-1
TGCAGTGCTAGAGGGAGGACAGGGGACTACAATGAGCAGTTCTTC
CSARGRTGDYNEQFF
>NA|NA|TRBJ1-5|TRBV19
TGTGCCAGTAGTATATACGGTCAGCCCCAGCATTTT
CASSIYGQPQHF
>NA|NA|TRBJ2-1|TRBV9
TGTGCCAGCAGCGTAGATTATATAGACAATGAGCAGTTCTTC
CASSVDYIDNEQFF
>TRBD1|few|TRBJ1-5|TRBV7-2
TGTGCCAGCAGCCGGAACGAGGGGGCGCGTAGCAATCAGCCCCAGCATTTT
CASSRNEGARSNQPQHF
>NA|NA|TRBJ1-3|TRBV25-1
TGTGCCAGCAGTGAACGCCAGCTTAACACCATATATTTT
CASSERQLNTIYF
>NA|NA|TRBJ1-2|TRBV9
TGTGCCAGCAGCGTAGGGACGGTTGATGGCTACACCTTC
CASSVGTVDGYTF
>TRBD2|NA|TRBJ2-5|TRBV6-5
TGTGCCAGCAGCAGACCGACTAGCGGGGGACTCCAAGAGACCCAGTACTTC
CASSRPTSGGLQETQYF
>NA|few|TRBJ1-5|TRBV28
TGTGCCAGCAGTTTTATTGAGGGGGAAGGGGTCAATCAGCCCCAGCATTTT
CASSFIEGEGVNQPQHF
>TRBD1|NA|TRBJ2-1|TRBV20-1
TGCAGTGCTAGAGATCCAATCCAGGACAGGGGGTTGAATGAGCAGTTCTTC
CSARDPIQDRGLNEQFF
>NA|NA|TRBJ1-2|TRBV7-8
TGTGCCAGCAGCGGTAGAGACTGGGGCGTCTATGGCTACACCTTC
CASSGRDWGVYGYTF
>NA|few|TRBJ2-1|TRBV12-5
TGTGCTAGTGGTTCCCCGCCCATGGCGGCGGGACCCCTGAGGAGCTCCTACAATGAGCAGTTCTTC
CASGSPPMAAGPLRSSYNEQFF
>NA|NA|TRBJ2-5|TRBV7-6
TGCGCCAGCAGCTTCAGGGGTTCCGAAGAGACCCAGTACTTC
CASSFRGSEETQYF
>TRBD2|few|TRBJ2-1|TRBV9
TGTGCCAGCAGCGCGGGACTAGCGGTCCCCTACAATGAGCAGTTCTTC
CASSAGLAVPYNEQFF
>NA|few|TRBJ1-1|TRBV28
TGTGCCAGCAGCCTGCCTTTGCGGCTGAACACTGAAGCTTTCTTT
CASSLPLRLNTEAFF
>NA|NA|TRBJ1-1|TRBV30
TGTGCCTGGAGATTTACAGATTATGAAGCTTTCTTT
CAWRFTDYEAFF
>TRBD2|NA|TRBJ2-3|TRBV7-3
TGTGCCAGCAGCTTAGAAGGACTAGCGGGGAACGCGCAGTATTTT
CASSLEGLAGNAQYF
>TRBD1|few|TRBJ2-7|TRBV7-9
TGTGCCAGCAGACTGGACAGGGGCCACGAGCAGTACTTC
CASRLDRGHEQYF